Here is one TCR beta chain with its context. Its antigen remains unknown. This sample is part of a study of blood T cells in healthy people across ages. Study outcomes and limitations: The recorded TCR beta diversity per million T cells decreased in a roughly linear manner with age. Any conclusive comparison of naive versus antigen-experienced cells was prevented by using unsorted PBMCs.

The V gene's germline CDR1 is MNHEY and CDR2 SVGAGI. This CDR3 spans 15 amino acids. The V end lost 4 bases, the J end lost 8 bases, and 18 bases lay between the germline ends. Together with a sample-barcoded 5' primer, a J-beta primer mix was included in a second PCR lasting roughly 6 to 12 cycles. A 12-random-nucleotide template-switch adaptor tagged each cDNA molecule. Per sample, CDR3-containing paired-end reads numbered at least 2.5 million. Using its own MiXCR run on the 5' RACE reads, TCRdb lists one record per CDR3 protein. Found here are about 620,000 distinct CDR3 sequences, 45% to 60% of them singletons; the top ten hold 13%.

This clonotype was obtained from a woman aged 80 or over in good health. This chain uses TRBV6-5 with TRBJ2-1, with unresolved D. The sequencing sample was made of blood. In DNA form, the CDR3 reads TGTGCCAGCAGTTTGCGCCCTCGGGTTTTCGATGAGCAGTTCTTC. The encoded protein is CASSLRPRVFDEQFF.